This T cell receptor (beta chain) originates from a study of identical twins. Per the germline V gene, CDR1 is SGHTA and CDR2 is FQGNSA. CDR3 length: 15 residues. Note on this clonotype: Sequence at one end of the junction differs from germline and may be a read error.

TCRdb re-called the 5' RACE reads with MiXCR, one entry per CDR3 protein. The profile covers 650,000 to 750,000 distinct CDR3 sequences, with less than 25% appearing a single time and approximately 4.5% taken by the ten largest. These data were likewise used in another study, on T cells expressing NK-cell markers.

Sequenced input: PBMCs. The rearrangement joins TRBV7-2 to TRBJ2-7, with TRBD2 identical over 10 bases. The TCR was taken from a woman younger than 30 in good health. The CDR3 sequence is CVSRIGFSGRYEQYF. The CDR3 DNA reads as TGTGTCAGCAGAATAGGGTTTAGCGGGAGGTACGAGCAGTACTTC.